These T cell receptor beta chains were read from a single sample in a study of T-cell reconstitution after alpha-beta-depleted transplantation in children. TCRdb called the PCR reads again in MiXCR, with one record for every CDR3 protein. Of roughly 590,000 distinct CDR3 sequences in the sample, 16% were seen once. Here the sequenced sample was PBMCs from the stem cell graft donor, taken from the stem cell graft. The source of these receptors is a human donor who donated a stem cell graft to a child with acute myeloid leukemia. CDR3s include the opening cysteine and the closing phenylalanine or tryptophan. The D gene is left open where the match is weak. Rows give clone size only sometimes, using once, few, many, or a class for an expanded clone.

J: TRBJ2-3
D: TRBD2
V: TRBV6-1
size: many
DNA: TGTGCCAGCAGCCGGACTAGCGGGGGGCGGTTAGATACGCAGTATTTT
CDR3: CASSRTSGGRLDTQYF

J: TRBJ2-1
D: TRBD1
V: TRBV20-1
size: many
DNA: TGCAGTGCTTTTACGCCGGGACAGGGAAGCAATGAGCAGTTCTTC
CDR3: CSAFTPGQGSNEQFF

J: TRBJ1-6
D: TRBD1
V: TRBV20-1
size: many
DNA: TGCAGTGCTAGATCGGGGACAGGCCGAAATTCACCCCTCCACTTT
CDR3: CSARSGTGRNSPLHF

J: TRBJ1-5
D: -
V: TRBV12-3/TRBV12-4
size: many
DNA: TGTGCCAGCAGTTTAGCGAGGGCAGGGCTTCAGCCCCAGCATTTT
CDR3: CASSLARAGLQPQHF

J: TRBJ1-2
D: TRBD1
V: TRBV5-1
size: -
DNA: TGCGCCAGCAGCTTGGGGACAGGGGTCGGCTACACCTTC
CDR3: CASSLGTGVGYTF

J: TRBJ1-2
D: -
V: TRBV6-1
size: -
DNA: TGTGCCAGCAGTGAAATTTACCGCGACTATGGCTACACCTTC
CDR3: CASSEIYRDYGYTF

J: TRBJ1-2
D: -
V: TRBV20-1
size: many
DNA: TGCAGTGCTATGAATCCAGGTGGCTTCTATGGCTACACCTTC
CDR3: CSAMNPGGFYGYTF

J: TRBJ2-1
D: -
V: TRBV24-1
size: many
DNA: TGTGCCACCAGTACCGGGTGGACGAGAAGTGAGCAGTTCTTC
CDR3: CATSTGWTRSEQFF

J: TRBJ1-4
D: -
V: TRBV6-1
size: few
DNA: TGTGCCAGCAGTGAACAAAAGGGGGAAAATGAAAAACTGTTTTTT
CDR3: CASSEQKGENEKLFF

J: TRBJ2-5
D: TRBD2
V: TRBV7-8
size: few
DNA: TGTGCCAGCAGCTTAACTCCAGCGGGACAAGAGACCCAGTACTTC
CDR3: CASSLTPAGQETQYF

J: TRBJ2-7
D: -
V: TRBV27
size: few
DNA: TGTGCCAGCAGTTCCCGGGCGCCGGGGTTAGACGAGCAGTACTTC
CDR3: CASSSRAPGLDEQYF

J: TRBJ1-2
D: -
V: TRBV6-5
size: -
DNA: TGTGCCAGCAGACCTCCCCAGGGGAGGGGGGGTGGCTACACCTTC
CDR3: CASRPPQGRGGGYTF

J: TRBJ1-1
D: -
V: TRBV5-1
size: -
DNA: TGCGCCAGCAGCACATACCGGGGTCGGGCGGGCACTGAAGCTTTCTTT
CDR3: CASSTYRGRAGTEAFF

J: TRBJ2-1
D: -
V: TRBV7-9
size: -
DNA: TGTGCCAGCAGCTTAGGGCCGATCTCCTACAATGAGCAGTTCTTC
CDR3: CASSLGPISYNEQFF

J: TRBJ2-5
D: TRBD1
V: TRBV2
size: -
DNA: TGTGCCAGCTCGGACAGGGGAGGGACCCAGTACTTC
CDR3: CASSDRGGTQYF

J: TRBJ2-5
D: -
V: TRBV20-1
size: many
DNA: TGCAGTGCTAGAGATCCCGCGGAGGAGACCCAGTACTTC
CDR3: CSARDPAEETQYF

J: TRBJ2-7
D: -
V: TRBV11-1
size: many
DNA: TGTGCCAGCAGCTTAGAAATCACAGCTCTCTCCTACGAGCAGTACTTC
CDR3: CASSLEITALSYEQYF

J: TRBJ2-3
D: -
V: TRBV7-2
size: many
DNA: TGTGCCAGCAGCCCTTGGCCGCAAGATACGCAGTATTTT
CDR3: CASSPWPQDTQYF